Below, one TCR beta chain is given with its context. What it binds is unknown. CDR3 length equals 15 residues. CDR1 MNHEY and CDR2 SVGAGI come from the germline V gene. Trimming took 7 bases from V and 8 from J; bases not matched to a gene: 15. Assay used: immunoSEQ multiplex PCR; TCRdb lists only in-frame clones, some missing. The sample records 78,000 or so clones, around 90% being singletons. The data originate from a study of OX40 agonist ivuxolimab in advanced cancers. General observations from the study: Clones of CD4+ and CD8+ blood T cells grew by week 6 at doses of 0.1 to 3.0 mg/kg. Fewer expanded clones were found on average in CD4+ than in CD8+ T cells.

The origin of this receptor is an adult with an advanced solid tumor such as melanoma, head and neck, liver or kidney cancer. The chain is built from TRBV6-5 and TRBJ1-2; 8 nucleotides align to TRBD1. Specimen: CD4+ or CD8+ T cells sorted from blood, collected in a trial of the OX40 agonist ivuxolimab. This chain's CDR3 is CASTQTSGGEEGYTF. CDR3 coding DNA: TGTGCCAGCACCCAAACCTCAGGGGGCGAGGAGGGCTACACCTTC.